This T cell receptor beta chain comes out of a study of blood T cell repertoires in COVID-19. On the study more broadly: Some COVID-19 samples were acute and others convalescent; all came from the United States, Italy and Spain. PBMCs, B-cell-depleted T cells, or T cells were the source of the cDNA or gDNA that made up the material.

The CDR3 totals 14 residues. V shed 6 bases, J shed 5 bases, and the junction held 5 bases outside the gene matches. Germline V lookup: CDR1 LGHNT, CDR2 FRNRAP. Seattle patients were enrolled during active infection and followed longitudinally. The table came from immunoSEQ multiplex PCR; TCRdb's copy has only in-frame clones and leaves some out. The data show a few hundred thousand clones, around 89% seen once. This rearrangement joins TRBV12-5 to TRBJ1-2, with 11 bases matching TRBD1. Input material: peripheral blood. The receptor was derived from a woman aged 40 to 50 with COVID-19, enrolled during active disease. The CDR3 sequence: CASGTGTGGYGYTF. The CDR3 DNA reads as TGTGCTAGTGGAACCGGGACAGGGGGATATGGCTACACCTTC.